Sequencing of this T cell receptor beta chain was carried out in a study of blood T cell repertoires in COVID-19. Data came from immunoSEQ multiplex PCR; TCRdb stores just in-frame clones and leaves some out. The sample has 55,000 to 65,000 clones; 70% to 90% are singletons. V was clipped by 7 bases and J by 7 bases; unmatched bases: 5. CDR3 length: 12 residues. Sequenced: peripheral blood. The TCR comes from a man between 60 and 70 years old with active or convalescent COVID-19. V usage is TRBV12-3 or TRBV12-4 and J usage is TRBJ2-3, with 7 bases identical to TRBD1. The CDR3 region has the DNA TGTGCCAGCATGCGACAGGGAAATACGCAGTATTTT. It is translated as CASMRQGNTQYF.